Listed below are T cell receptor beta chains from one sample, sequenced in a study of cytomegalovirus exposure and HLA in healthy donors. Sequencing used immunoSEQ multiplex PCR; TCRdb keeps in-frame clones, though not all of them. The data show about 160,000 clones, 76% seen once. Material for sequencing was PBMCs. These receptor sequences come from a female donor in good health and CMV-seronegative. Each CDR3 is given with its conserved first and last residue.

V: TRBV30
J: TRBJ1-2
CDR3: CAWRDGQGNGYTF

V: TRBV7-9
J: TRBJ2-1
CDR3: CASSGRQGQDHNEQFF

V: TRBV4-2
J: TRBJ2-1
CDR3: CASSQEARDKGSNEQFF

V: TRBV29-1
J: TRBJ1-1
CDR3: CSVEDMGLYRGTEAFF

V: TRBV19
J: TRBJ1-1
CDR3: CASSSQGQLNTEAFF

V: TRBV7-3
J: TRBJ2-2
CDR3: CASSPLPTRTNTGELFF

V: TRBV19
J: TRBJ1-1
CDR3: CASRWGTTNTEAFF

V: TRBV21-1
J: TRBJ1-1
CDR3: CASSATGMNTEAFF

V: TRBV7-9
J: TRBJ2-3
CDR3: CASSLGDFGPSGTQYF

V: TRBV12-5
J: TRBJ1-2
CDR3: CASGLDREYYGYTF

V: TRBV6-6
J: TRBJ1-6
CDR3: CASSSTGAAYNSPLHF

V: TRBV6-1
J: TRBJ1-1
CDR3: CASSSGRGSTEAFF

V: TRBV7-2
J: TRBJ2-4
CDR3: CASSLRSGVGVNIQYF

V: TRBV6-5
J: TRBJ1-6
CDR3: CASSYSGQGVVSTLHF

V: TRBV30
J: TRBJ2-1
CDR3: CAWSSLGTSGKGRNEQFF

V: TRBV7-9
J: TRBJ2-7
CDR3: CASSPRGIEQYF

V: TRBV7-2
J: TRBJ2-7
CDR3: CASSSRLPPYEQYF

V: TRBV6-5
J: TRBJ1-2
CDR3: CASSSPGLGYTF

V: TRBV4-3
J: TRBJ2-2
CDR3: CASSRRTGLGLAGGPGGELFF

V: TRBV6-6
J: TRBJ2-5
CDR3: CASSRTDQETQYF

V: TRBV30
J: TRBJ2-3
CDR3: CAWTTSGGAGTQYF

V: TRBV4-1
J: TRBJ2-7
CDR3: CASSLRIAAQGGYEQYF

V: TRBV20-1
J: TRBJ1-2
CDR3: CSANDGSGYTF